These T cell receptor beta chains were read from a single sample in a study of blood T cell repertoires in COVID-19. Sequenced by immunoSEQ multiplex PCR; TCRdb stores in-frame clones only, minus some. Among about 200,000 clones listed, over 70% were seen once. Sequencing was done on a sample of peripheral blood. These receptors were collected from a woman aged 70-85 years with acute or convalescent COVID-19. CDR3s include the opening cysteine and the closing phenylalanine or tryptophan. Size values are once, few and many counts, or a class for expanded clones, and some rows have none.

clone size: few
V gene: TRBV19
CDR3 protein: CASSWDRVDSPLHF

clone size: -
V gene: TRBV9
CDR3 protein: CASSGGQANTGELFF

clone size: -
V gene: TRBV4-2
CDR3 protein: CASSQRGTGELFF

clone size: -
V gene: TRBV5-6
CDR3 protein: CASSPNTGSDMNTEAFF

clone size: -
V gene: TRBV29-1
CDR3 protein: CSVVQGTGELFF

clone size: -
V gene: TRBV7-7
CDR3 protein: CASSFGQGAEQYF

clone size: -
V gene: TRBV5-1
CDR3 protein: CASSPGTAITEAFF

clone size: -
V gene: TRBV19
CDR3 protein: CASSTRDRFNGYTF

clone size: -
V gene: TRBV5-1
CDR3 protein: CASSLEGVGELFF

clone size: -
V gene: TRBV2
CDR3 protein: CASKGDYDAQHF

clone size: -
V gene: TRBV2
CDR3 protein: CASRVGQGGRNQPQHF

clone size: -
V gene: TRBV6-5
CDR3 protein: CASTGLAGPNEQFF

clone size: -
V gene: TRBV2
CDR3 protein: CAIRLPGVANEKLFF

clone size: -
V gene: TRBV27
CDR3 protein: CASSLERPGGNQPQHF

clone size: -
V gene: TRBV18
CDR3 protein: CASSPTMGQDYGYTF

clone size: -
V gene: TRBV28
CDR3 protein: CASRPLGTEAFF

clone size: -
V gene: TRBV27
CDR3 protein: CASSPGFYNEQFF

clone size: few
V gene: TRBV6-1
CDR3 protein: CASSVSTSGVAKNIQYF

clone size: -
V gene: TRBV6-5
CDR3 protein: CASTPAGGTREQYF

clone size: once
V gene: TRBV5-1
CDR3 protein: CASSQTPGLTETQYF

clone size: -
V gene: TRBV5-1
CDR3 protein: CASTETTGGNTIYF

clone size: -
V gene: TRBV16
CDR3 protein: CASSQSLGTTNQPQHF

clone size: -
V gene: TRBV2
CDR3 protein: CASSGQANYGYTF

clone size: -
V gene: TRBV5-4
CDR3 protein: CASSPGGLAGGPPETQYF

clone size: few
V gene: TRBV5-1
CDR3 protein: CASSLGQSNEQFF

clone size: -
V gene: TRBV27
CDR3 protein: CASSLLIGGTGELFF

clone size: -
V gene: TRBV18
CDR3 protein: CASSHFQGQGARNIQYF

clone size: -
V gene: TRBV12-5
CDR3 protein: CASGRSPGTGVFNEQFF

clone size: -
V gene: TRBV10-3
CDR3 protein: CAISELASEQFF

clone size: -
V gene: TRBV15
CDR3 protein: CATSRVHREETQYF

clone size: -
V gene: TRBV14
CDR3 protein: CASSHSYEQYF

clone size: -
V gene: TRBV6-7
CDR3 protein: CASVRLGTHYNEQFF

clone size: -
V gene: TRBV6-5
CDR3 protein: CASMRLADSYEQYF

clone size: -
V gene: TRBV19
CDR3 protein: CASSIWDRVGGELFF

clone size: -
V gene: TRBV5-4
CDR3 protein: CASSLGQQETQYF

clone size: -
V gene: TRBV14
CDR3 protein: CASSQWGSPDTQYF

clone size: few
V gene: TRBV28
CDR3 protein: CASSFLGDGYTF

clone size: -
V gene: TRBV3-1/TRBV3-2
CDR3 protein: CATTRTSGSRRFGNEQFF

clone size: -
V gene: TRBV7-9
CDR3 protein: CASSLAGTGRFYGYTF

clone size: -
V gene: TRBV4-2
CDR3 protein: CASSPRLFLSYEQYF

clone size: -
V gene: TRBV28
CDR3 protein: CASSHNGGSRGSEKLFF

clone size: -
V gene: TRBV6-5
CDR3 protein: CATGTSVSYEQYF

clone size: few
V gene: TRBV6-6
CDR3 protein: CASSYLTSEAFF

clone size: -
V gene: TRBV3-1/TRBV3-2
CDR3 protein: CASSPTARDFNTEAFF

clone size: -
V gene: TRBV15
CDR3 protein: CATSRDTSGRGPDTQYF

clone size: -
V gene: TRBV28
CDR3 protein: CASRIRGVRWNSPLHF

clone size: -
V gene: TRBV3-1/TRBV3-2
CDR3 protein: CASSQSRSVSTDTQYF

clone size: -
V gene: TRBV5-1
CDR3 protein: CASSAGTYNEQFF

clone size: -
V gene: TRBV2
CDR3 protein: CASSPTGGKQETQYF

clone size: -
V gene: TRBV5-1
CDR3 protein: CASSLTGGVAGANVLTF

clone size: -
V gene: TRBV6-5
CDR3 protein: CASRQGVVTANVLTF

clone size: -
V gene: TRBV4-2
CDR3 protein: CASSQEESSTDTQYF

clone size: -
V gene: TRBV19
CDR3 protein: CASSLGQLFYGYTF

clone size: once
V gene: TRBV6-4
CDR3 protein: CASSHGLAGENEQFF